This entry features one TCR beta chain sequence. This sample is drawn from a study of blood T cell repertoires in COVID-19. Germline V gives CDR1 MDHEN, CDR2 SYDVKM. V lost 5 bases and J lost 6, with 17 bases in between. The CDR3 has 16 amino acids. In the original workflow: Reference gene primer amplification yielded estimated nucleated cell counts. Generated by immunoSEQ multiplex PCR, the TCRdb table keeps only in-frame clones and is missing some. From that table come the V and J calls and clone size; the DNA was used to work out D and trimming. The table shows around 250,000 clones, with roughly 88% occurring only once.

Sequencing was done on a sample of peripheral blood. This receptor was taken from a woman aged 25 to 39 with active or convalescent COVID-19. V usage is TRBV28 and J usage is TRBJ1-6, with D possibly TRBD1 on 6 matching bases. CDR3 sequence reads: CASSPTSGQTNSPLHF. The DNA for the CDR3 is TGTGCCAGCAGTCCAACTTCGGGACAAACTAATTCACCCCTCCACTTT.